Each of the 3 T cell receptor beta chains below was sequenced from the same sample in a study of T cell repertoires in cytomegalovirus infection. Their target antigens are unknown. TCRdb processed the reads anew with MiXCR; each CDR3 protein has one entry. The sample holds about a million distinct CDR3 sequences; 31% are singletons and the top ten take roughly 13%. Material: cultured CD8+ T cells from PBMCs, obtained from culture after CMV antigen stimulation. The receptors were sampled from a human donor in good health (CMV status not recorded). Some clones in this sample may be carry-over from other donors' samples.

The V gene is TRBV2, the J gene TRBJ1-6; D not resolved. The CDR3 spans 12 residues. Trimming took off 3 bases at V and 6 bases at J, with 3 bases between the two ends. Germline V gene lookup returns CDR1 SNHLY and CDR2 FYNNEI. The CDR3 sequence: CASSDLNSPLHF. CDR3 nucleotide sequence: TGTGCCAGCAGTGACCTTAATTCACCCCTCCACTTT.

The chain uses TRBV7-3 and TRBJ2-5, with TRBD1 identical over 8 bases. Per germline, CDR1 SGHTA and CDR2 FQGTGA. V lost 2 bases to trimming and J lost 7 bases; unmatched junction nucleotides: 21. The CDR3 extends over 19 amino acids. The chain's CDR3 is CASSLPGQGQSTDEGTQYF. In nucleotides, the CDR3 is TGTGCCAGCAGCTTACCCGGACAGGGTCAGAGCACGGACGAGGGGACCCAGTACTTC.

This clonotype was observed a few times. J is TRBJ2-3 and V is TRBV27; 7 bases fit TRBD2. The ends lost 5 bases at V and 7 bases at J; junction bases unmatched: 9. The CDR3 is 14 amino acids. Germline loops: CDR1 MNHEY, CDR2 SMNVEV (reference sequence). The DNA for the CDR3 is TGTGCCAGCAGTACATGGGCGGGGGTTAATACGCAGTATTTT. Residues: CASSTWAGVNTQYF.